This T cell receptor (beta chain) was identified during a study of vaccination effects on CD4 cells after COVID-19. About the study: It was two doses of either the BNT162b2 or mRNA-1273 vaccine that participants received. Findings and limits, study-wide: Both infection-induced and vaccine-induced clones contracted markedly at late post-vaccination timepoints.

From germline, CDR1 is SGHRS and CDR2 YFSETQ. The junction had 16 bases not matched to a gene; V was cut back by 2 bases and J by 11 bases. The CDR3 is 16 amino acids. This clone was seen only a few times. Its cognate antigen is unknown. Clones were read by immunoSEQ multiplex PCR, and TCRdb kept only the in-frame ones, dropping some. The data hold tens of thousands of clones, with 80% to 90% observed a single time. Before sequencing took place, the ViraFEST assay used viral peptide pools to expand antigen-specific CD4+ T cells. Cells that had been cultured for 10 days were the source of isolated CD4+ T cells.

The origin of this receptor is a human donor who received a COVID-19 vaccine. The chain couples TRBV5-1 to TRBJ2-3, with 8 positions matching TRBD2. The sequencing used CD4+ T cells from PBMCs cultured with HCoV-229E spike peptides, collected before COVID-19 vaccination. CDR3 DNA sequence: TGCGCCAGCAGCTTAGTTCTTGGAGCGGGGGCCAAGGTGCAGTATTTT. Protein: CASSLVLGAGAKVQYF.